This T cell receptor (beta chain) was found in a study of cytomegalovirus exposure and HLA in healthy donors. Amplification used 60 Vbeta primers and 13 Jbeta primers. Clones were read by immunoSEQ multiplex PCR, and TCRdb kept only the in-frame ones, dropping some. The sample carries fewer than 150,000 clones, about 74% recorded once. Study-wide findings and caveats: It was reported that TCR beta sequences correctly inferred the HLA-A and HLA-B alleles for most subjects. In presence/absence analyses, roughly uniform sequencing depth across donors was assumed.

Concerning this clone: Its antigen is undetermined.

The CDR3 is 14 residues long. The V and J ends lost 3 bases and 0 bases respectively, with 8 bases between them. Germline loops: CDR1 SGHRS, CDR2 YFSETQ. The source material was PBMCs. V gene TRBV5-1 combines with J gene TRBJ2-3; D is ambiguous. The receptor comes from a man in his forties or fifties in good health and CMV-seronegative. The CDR3 nucleotides are TGCGCCAGCAGCTCTGGCTCTAGCACAGATACGCAGTATTTT. Amino acids: CASSSGSSTDTQYF.